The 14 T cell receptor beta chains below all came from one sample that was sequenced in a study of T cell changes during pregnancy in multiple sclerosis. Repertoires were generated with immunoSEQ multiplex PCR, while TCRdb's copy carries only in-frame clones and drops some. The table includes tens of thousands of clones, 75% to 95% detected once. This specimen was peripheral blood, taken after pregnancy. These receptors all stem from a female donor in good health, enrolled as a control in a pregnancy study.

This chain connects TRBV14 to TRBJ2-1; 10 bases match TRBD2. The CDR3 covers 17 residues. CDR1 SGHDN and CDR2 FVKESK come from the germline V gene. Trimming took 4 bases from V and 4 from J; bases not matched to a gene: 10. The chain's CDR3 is CASSLGFSGGRYNEQFF. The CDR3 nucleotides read TGTGCCAGCAGCCTCGGGTTTAGCGGGGGGAGATACAATGAGCAGTTCTTC.

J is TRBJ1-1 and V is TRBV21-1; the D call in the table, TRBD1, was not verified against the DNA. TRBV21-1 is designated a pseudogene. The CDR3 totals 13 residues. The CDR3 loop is CAGLRQKNTEAFF. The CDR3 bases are TGTGCCGGCCTCCGACAGAAGAACACTGAAGCTTTCTTT.

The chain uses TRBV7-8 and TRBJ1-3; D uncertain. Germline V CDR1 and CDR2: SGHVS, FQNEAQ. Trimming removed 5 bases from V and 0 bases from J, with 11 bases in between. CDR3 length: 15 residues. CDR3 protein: CASSSERSSGNTIYF. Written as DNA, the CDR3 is TGTGCCAGCAGCAGCGAAAGAAGCTCTGGAAACACCATATATTTT.

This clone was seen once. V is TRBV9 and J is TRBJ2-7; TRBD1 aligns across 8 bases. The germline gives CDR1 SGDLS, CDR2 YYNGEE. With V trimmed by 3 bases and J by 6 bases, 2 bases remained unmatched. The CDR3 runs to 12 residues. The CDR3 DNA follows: TGTGCCAGCAGCGGTACAGGGGGCGAGCAGTACTTC. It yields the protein CASSGTGGEQYF.

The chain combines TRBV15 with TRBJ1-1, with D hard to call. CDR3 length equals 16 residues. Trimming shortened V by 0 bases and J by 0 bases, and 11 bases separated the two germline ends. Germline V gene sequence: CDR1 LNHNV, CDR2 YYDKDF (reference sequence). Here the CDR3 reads CATSRDVAQLNTEAFF. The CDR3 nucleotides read TGTGCCACCAGCAGAGATGTCGCGCAACTGAACACTGAAGCTTTCTTT.

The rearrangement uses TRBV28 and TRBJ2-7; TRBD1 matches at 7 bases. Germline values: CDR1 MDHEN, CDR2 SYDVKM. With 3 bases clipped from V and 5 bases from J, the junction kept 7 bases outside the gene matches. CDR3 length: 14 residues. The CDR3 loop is CASSFRDSRDEQYF. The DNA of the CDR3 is TGTGCCAGCAGTTTCCGGGACAGTAGGGACGAGCAGTACTTC. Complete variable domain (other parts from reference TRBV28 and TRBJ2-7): DVKVTQSSRYLVKRTGEKVFLECVQDMDHENMFWYRQDPGLGLRLIYFSYDVKMKEKGDIPEGYSVSREKKERFSLILESASTNQTSMYLCASSFRDSRDEQYFGPGTRLTVT.

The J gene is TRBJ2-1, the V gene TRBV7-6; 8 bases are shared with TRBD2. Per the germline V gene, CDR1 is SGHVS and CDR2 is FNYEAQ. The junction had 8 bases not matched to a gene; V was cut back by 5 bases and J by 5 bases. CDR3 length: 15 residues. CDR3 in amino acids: CASSPSGGPNNEQFF. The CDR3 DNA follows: TGTGCCAGCAGCCCGAGCGGGGGCCCCAACAATGAGCAGTTCTTC.

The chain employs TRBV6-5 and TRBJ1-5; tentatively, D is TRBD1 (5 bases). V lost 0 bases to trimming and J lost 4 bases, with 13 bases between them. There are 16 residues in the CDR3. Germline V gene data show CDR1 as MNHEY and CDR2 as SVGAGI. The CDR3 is CASSYSWGADNQPQHF. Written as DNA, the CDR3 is TGTGCCAGCAGTTACTCGTGGGGCGCGGATAATCAGCCCCAGCATTTT.

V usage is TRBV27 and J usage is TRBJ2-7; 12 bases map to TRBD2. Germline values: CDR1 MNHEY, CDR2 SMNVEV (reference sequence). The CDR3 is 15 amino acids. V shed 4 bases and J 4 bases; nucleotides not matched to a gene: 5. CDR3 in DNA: TGTGCCAGCAGTTCCCTAGCGGGGGGGCGTTACGAGCAGTACTTC. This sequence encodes CASSSLAGGRYEQYF.

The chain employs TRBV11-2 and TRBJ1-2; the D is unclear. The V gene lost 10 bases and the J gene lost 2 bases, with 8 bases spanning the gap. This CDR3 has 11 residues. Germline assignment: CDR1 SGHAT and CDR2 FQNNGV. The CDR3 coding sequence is TGTGCCACTACGTTAAACTATGGCTACACCTTC. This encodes CATTLNYGYTF.

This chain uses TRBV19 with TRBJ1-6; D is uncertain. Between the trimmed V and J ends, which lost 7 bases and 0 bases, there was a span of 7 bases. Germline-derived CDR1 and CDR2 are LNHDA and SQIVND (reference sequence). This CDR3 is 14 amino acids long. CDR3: CASTRDSYNSPLHF. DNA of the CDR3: TGTGCCAGTACCCGAGACTCCTATAATTCACCCCTCCACTTT.

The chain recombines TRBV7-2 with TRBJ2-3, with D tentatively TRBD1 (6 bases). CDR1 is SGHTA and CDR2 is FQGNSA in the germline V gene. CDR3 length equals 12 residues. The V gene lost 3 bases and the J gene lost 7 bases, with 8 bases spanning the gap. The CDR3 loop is CASSLQGYTQYF. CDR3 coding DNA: TGTGCCAGCAGCTTGCAGGGGTATACGCAGTATTTT. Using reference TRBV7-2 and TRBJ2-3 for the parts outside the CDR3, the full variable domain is GAGVSQSPSNKVTEKGKDVELRCDPISGHTALYWYRQSLGQGLEFLIYFQGNSAPDKSGLPSDRFSAERTGGSVSTLTIQRTQQEDSAVYLCASSLQGYTQYFGPGTRLTVL.

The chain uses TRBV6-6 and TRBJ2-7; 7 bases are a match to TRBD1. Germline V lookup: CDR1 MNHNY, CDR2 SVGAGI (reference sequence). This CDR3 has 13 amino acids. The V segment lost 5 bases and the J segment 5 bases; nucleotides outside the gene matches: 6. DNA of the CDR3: TGTGCCAGCAGTGACAGGGTAAAAAACGAGCAGTACTTC. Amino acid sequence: CASSDRVKNEQYF.

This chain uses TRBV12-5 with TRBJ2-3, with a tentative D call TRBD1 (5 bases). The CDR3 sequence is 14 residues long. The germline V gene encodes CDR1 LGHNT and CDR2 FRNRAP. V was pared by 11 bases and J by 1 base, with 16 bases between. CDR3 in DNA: TGTGCTGGGGCGCTTCAGGGCGGCACAGATACGCAGTATTTT. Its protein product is CAGALQGGTDTQYF.